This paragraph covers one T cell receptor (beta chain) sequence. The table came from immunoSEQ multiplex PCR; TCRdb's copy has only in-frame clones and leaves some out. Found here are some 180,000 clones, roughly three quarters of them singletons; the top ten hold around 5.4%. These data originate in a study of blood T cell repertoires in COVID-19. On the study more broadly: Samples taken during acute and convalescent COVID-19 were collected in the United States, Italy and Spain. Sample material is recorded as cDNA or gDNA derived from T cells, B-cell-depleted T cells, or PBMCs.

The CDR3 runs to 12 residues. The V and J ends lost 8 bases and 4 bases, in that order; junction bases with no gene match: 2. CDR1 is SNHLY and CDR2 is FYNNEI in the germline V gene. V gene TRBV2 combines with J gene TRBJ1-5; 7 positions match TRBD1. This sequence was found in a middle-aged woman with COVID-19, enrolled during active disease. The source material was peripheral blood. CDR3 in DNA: TGTGCCAGCCAGGGGGGAAATCAGCCCCAGCATTTT. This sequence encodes CASQGGNQPQHF.